The present T cell receptor beta chain was sequenced within a study of identical twins. Study-wide points: While abundant cord blood beta clonotypes carried fewer insertions, memory repertoires showed no such pattern. Low generation probability was overrepresented in out-of-frame alpha sequences shared by twins.

In the case of this clonotype: Its antigen is as yet unknown.

Germline V gives CDR1 SGHVS, CDR2 FNYEAQ. V gave up 1 base and J gave up 5 bases; unmatched junction bases: 10. This CDR3 region has 17 residues. A universal primer binding site was introduced by template switching. The final cDNA contained unique molecular identifiers. MiXCR, run by TCRdb on the 5' RACE reads, gives a single entry per CDR3 protein. The table has roughly 230,000 distinct CDR3 sequences, approximately 8.6% seen once. The same data also went into a second study, on yellow fever vaccine responses in identical twins.

This TCR was recovered from a woman aged 18-35 years in good health. The sequenced sample was CD8+ T cells sorted from blood. V is TRBV7-6 and J is TRBJ2-5; 10 nucleotides align to TRBD1. CDR3 amino acids: CASSLDRQGAGHETQYF. DNA for the CDR3: TGTGCCAGCAGCTTAGACAGACAGGGGGCAGGGCATGAGACCCAGTACTTC.